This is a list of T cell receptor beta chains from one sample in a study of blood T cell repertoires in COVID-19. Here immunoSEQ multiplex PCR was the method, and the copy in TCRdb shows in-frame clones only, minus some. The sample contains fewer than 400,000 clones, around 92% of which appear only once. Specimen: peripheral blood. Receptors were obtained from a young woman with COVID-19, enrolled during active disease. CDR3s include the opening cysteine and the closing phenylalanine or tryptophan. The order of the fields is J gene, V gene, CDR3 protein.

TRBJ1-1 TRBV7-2 CASSLQLQVPNTEAFF
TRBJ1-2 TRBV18 CASSPNTGPYGYTF
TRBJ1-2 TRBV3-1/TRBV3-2 CASSQALRQGGYGYTF
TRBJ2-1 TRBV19 CASSMGPYNEQFF
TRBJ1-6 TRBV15 CATSRQRGNAPLHF
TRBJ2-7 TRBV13 CASSTPPGQGAWEQYF
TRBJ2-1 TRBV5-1 CASSFLASGVLGEQFF
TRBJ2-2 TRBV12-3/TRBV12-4 CASSPYTGELFF
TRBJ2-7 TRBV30 CATGSGGGEQYF
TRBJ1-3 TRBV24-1 CAIGTAGNTIYF
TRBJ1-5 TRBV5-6 CASSLAGSWPQHF
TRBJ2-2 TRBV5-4 CASSGGTANTGELFF
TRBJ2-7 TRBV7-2 CASSLGGVAEQYF
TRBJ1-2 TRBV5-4 CASSLGIQTNYGYTF
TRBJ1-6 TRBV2 CASSDQGSVSPLHF
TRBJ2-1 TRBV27 CASSTSNGGFDEQFF
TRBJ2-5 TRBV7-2 CASSPGGARKETQYF
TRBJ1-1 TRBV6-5 CASSRGEGLSEAFF
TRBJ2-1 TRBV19 CASGGTGGPLQFF
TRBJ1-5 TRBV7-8 CASRSDRGKGQPQHF
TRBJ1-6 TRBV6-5 CASSRTPNNSPLHF
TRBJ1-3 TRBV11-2 CASGGTGGPSSGNTIYF
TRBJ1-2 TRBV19 CASSTGTGDYGYTF
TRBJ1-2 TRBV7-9 CASSLDSYGYTF
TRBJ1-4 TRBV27 CASSLAPGRKLFF
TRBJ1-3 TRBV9 CASSVSGSGNTIYF
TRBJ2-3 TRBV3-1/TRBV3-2 CASSHSFEVTDTQYF
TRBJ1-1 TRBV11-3 CASSFSGGTNTEAFF
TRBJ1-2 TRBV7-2 CASSLDRGDYGYTF
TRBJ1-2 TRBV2 CASFAGGYTF
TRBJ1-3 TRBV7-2 CASSLGPQVGNTIYF
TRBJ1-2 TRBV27 CASSSHISDIGYGYTF
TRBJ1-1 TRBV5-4 CASRSLNTEAFF
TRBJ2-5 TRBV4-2 CASSLTGTVQETQYF
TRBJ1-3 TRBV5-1 CASSQDRGNTIYF
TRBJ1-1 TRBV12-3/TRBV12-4 CASSLTVDTEAFF
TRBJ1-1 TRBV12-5 CASGRGAGDVKLVF
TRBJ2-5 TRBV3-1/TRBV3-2 CASSQGDNQETQYF
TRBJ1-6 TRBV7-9 CASSSRDSNSPLHF
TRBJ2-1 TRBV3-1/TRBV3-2 CASRVGLGNNEQFF
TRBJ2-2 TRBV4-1 CASSQGANTGELFF
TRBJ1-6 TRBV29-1 CTLGEGSYNSPLHF
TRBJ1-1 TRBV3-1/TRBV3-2 CASSQTGGSVNTEAFF
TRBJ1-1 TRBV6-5 CASSYLGRNTEAFF
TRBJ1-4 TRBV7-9 CASSLRTGDEKLFF
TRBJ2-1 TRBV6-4 CASSDLAGGEQFF
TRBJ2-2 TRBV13 CASSSSDTGELFF
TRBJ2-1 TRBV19 CASSINRAGNEQFF
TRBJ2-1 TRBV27 CASSLAPQGDNEQFF
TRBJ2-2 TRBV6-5 CASTQQINTGELFF
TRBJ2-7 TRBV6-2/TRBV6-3 CASSPAIGGLKSSYEQYF
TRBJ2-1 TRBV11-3 CASSLGEGRVSFGNEQFF
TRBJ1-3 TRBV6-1 CASSERQPNGFSGNTIYF
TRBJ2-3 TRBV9 CASSVVGGAGDTQYF